This entry describes one TCR beta chain. The table came from immunoSEQ multiplex PCR; TCRdb's copy has only in-frame clones and leaves some out. The sample shows about 27,000 clones, 90% to 97% of them seen only once. This entry belongs to a study of T cell clonotyping in hematopoietic cell transplantation. Germline CDR1 SGHRS, CDR2 YFSETQ. V lost 6 bases to trimming and J lost 5 bases, with 12 bases between them. This CDR3 comprises 12 residues. The genes are TRBV5-1 and TRBJ2-7; D gene unclear. The clonotype comes from a man over 45 in good health. Some clones in this sample may be carry-over from other donors' samples. The sample comprised peripheral blood mononuclear cells. The DNA for the CDR3 is TGCGCCAGCAATTTGAACGATCACGAGCAGTACTTC. Protein product: CASNLNDHEQYF.